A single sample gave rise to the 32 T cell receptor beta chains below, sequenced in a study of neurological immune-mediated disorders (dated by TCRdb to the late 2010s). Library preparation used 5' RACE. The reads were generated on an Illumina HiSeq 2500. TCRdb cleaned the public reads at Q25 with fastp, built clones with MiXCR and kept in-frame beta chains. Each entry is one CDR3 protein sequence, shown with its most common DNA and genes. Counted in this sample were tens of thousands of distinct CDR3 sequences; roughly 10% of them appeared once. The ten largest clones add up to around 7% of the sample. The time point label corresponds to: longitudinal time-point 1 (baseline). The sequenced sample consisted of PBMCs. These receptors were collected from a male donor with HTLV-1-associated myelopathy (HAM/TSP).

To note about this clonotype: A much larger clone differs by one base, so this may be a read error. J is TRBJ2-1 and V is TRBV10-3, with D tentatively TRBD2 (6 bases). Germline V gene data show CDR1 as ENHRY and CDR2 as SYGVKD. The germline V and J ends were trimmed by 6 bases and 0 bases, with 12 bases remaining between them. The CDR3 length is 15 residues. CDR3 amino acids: CAIRSGRPSYNEQFF. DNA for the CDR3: TGTGCCATCAGAAGCGGGCGGCCCTCCTACAATGAGCAGTTCTTC.

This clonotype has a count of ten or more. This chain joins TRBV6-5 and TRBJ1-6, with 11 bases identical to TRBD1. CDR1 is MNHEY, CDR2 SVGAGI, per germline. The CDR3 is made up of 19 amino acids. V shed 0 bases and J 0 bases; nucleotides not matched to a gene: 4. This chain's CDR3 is CASSYSGTGGSSYNSPLHF. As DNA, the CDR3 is TGTGCCAGCAGTTACTCTGGGACAGGGGGAAGCTCCTATAATTCACCCCTCCACTTT.

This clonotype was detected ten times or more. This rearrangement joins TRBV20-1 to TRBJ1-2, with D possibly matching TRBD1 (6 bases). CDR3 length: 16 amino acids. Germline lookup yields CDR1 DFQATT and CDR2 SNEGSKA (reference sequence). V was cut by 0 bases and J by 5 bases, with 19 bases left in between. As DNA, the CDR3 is TGCAGTGCTAGAGATCCGGGGGCTCCCCTCTCTTATGGCTACACCTTC. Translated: CSARDPGAPLSYGYTF.

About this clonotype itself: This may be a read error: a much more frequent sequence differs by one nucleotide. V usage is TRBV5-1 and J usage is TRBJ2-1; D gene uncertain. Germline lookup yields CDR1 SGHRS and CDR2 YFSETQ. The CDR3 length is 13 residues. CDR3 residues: CASSTSNRDEQLF. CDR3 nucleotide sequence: TGCGCCAGCAGCACATCAAATCGCGATGAGCAGTTATTC. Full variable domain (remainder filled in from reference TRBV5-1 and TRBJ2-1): KAGVTQTPRYLIKTRGQQVTLSCSPISGHRSVSWYQQTPGQGLQFLFEYFSETQRNKGNFPGRFSGRQFSNSRSEMNVSTLELGDSALYLCASSTSNRDEQLFGPGTRLTVL.

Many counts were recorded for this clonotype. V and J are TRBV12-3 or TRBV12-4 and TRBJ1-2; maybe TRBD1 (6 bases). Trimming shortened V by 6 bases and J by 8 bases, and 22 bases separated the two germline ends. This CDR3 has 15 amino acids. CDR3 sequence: CASRRWGQSRDGYTF. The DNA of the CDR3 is TGTGCCAGCAGGCGCTGGGGACAATCTAGAGACGGCTACACCTTC.

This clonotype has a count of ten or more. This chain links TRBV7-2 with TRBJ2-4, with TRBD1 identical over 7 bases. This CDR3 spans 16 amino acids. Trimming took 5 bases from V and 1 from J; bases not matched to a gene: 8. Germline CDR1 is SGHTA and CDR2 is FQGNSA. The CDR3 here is CASSPTGVGAKNIQYF. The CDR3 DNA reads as TGTGCCAGCAGCCCTACAGGGGTTGGGGCCAAAAACATTCAGTACTTC.

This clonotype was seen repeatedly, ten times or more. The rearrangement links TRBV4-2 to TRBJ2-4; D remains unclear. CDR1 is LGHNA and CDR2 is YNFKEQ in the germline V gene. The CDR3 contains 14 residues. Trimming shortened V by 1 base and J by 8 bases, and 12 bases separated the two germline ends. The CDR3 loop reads CASSQVGAADIQYF. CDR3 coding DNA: TGTGCCAGCAGCCAAGTAGGAGCCGCGGACATTCAGTACTTC.

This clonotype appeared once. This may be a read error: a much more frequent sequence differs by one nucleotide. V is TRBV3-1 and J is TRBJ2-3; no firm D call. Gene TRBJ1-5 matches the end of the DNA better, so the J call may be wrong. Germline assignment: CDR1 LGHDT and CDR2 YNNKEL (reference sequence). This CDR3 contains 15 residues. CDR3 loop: CASSQGTSSGDTQHF. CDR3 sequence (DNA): TGTGCCAGCAGCCAAGGGACCAGTTCGGGAGATACGCAGCATTTT.

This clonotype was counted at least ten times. The CDR3: CASKDRTGASSPLHF. CDR3 sequence (DNA): TGTGCCAGCAAAGATCGGACAGGGGCCTCTTCACCCCTCCACTTT. The chain has TRBV2 and TRBJ1-6; 9 bases match TRBD1. Germline V gives CDR1 SNHLY, CDR2 FYNNEI. Trimming at V came to 7 bases and at J to 9 bases, leaving 10 bases not matched to a gene. The CDR3 is made up of 15 amino acids. The full variable domain, in which reference TRBV2 and TRBJ1-6 provide the parts outside the CDR3, is EPEVTQTPSHQVTQMGQEVILRCVPISNHLYFYWYRQILGQKVEFLVSFYNNEISEKSEIFDDQFSVERPDGSNFTLKIRSTKLEDSAMYFCASKDRTGASSPLHFGNGTRLTVT.

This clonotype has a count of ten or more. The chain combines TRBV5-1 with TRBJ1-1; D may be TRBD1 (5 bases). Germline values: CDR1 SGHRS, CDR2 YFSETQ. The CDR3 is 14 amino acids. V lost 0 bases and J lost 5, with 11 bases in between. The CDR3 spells CASSLEGSGTEAFF. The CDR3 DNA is TGCGCCAGCAGCTTGGAGGGGTCGGGAACTGAAGCTTTCTTT.

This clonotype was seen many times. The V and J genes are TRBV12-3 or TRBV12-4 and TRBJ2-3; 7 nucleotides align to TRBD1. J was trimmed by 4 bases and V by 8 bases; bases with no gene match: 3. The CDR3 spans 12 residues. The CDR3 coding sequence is TGTGCCAGCGGGACAGCTTCAGATACGCAGTATTTT. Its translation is CASGTASDTQYF.

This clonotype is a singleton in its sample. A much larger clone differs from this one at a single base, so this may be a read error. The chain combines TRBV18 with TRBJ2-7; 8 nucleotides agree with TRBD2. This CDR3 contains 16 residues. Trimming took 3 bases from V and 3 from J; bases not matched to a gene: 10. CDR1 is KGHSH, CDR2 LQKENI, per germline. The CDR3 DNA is TGTGCCAGCTCACCGATGGGTAGCGGGGCAAACTACGAGCAGTACTTC. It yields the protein CASSPMGSGANYEQYF.

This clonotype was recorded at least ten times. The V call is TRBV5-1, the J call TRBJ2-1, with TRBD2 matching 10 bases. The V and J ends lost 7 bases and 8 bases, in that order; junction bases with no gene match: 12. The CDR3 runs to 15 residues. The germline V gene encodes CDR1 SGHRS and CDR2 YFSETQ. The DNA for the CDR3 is TGCGCCAGCTCCAGGGAGCGGGGGGGCAGGGATGAGCAGTTCTTC. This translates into CASSRERGGRDEQFF.

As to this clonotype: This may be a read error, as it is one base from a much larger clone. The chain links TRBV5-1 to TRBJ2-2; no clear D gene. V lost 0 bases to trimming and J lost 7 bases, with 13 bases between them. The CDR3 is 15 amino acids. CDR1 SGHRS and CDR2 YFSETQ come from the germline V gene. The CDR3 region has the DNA TGCGCCAGCAGCTTGGTCCCCGTGGCGGTCGGGGAGCTGTTTTTT. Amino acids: CASSLVPVAVGELFF.

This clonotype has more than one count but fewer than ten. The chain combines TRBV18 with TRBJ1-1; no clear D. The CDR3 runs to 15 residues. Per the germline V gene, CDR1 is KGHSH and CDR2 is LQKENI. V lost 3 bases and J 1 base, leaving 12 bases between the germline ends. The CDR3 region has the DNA TGTGCCAGCTCACCTGGAAGGCAAAGGAACACTGAAGCTTTCTTT. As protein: CASSPGRQRNTEAFF.

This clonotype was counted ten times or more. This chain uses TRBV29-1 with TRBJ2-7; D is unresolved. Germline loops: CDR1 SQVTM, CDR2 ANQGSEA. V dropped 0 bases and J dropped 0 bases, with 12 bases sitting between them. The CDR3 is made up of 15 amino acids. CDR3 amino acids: CSVEEVTPSSYEQYF. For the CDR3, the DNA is TGCAGCGTTGAAGAGGTGACACCAAGCTCCTACGAGCAGTACTTC.

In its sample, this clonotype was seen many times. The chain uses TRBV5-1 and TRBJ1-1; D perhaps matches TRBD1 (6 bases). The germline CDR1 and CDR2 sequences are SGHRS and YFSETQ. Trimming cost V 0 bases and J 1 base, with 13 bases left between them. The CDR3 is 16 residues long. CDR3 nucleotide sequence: TGCGCCAGCAGCTTGGTGGGCAGGGGCGCGAACACTGAAGCTTTCTTT. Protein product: CASSLVGRGANTEAFF.

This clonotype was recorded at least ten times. CDR3: CASSQVGGQPQHF. CDR3 coding DNA: TGTGCCAGCAGCCAAGTCGGTGGCCAGCCCCAGCATTTT. This chain joins TRBV3-1 and TRBJ1-5; no definite D call. The CDR3 length is 13 residues. The germline V gene has CDR1 LGHDT and CDR2 YNNKEL (reference sequence). V dropped 1 base and J dropped 7 bases, with 8 bases sitting between them. Together with reference TRBV3-1 and TRBJ1-5, the CDR3 gives the full variable domain: DTAVSQTPKYLVTQMGNDKSIKCEQNLGHDTMYWYKQDSKKFLKIMFSYNNKELIINETVPNRFSPKSPDKAHLNLHINSLELGDSAVYFCASSQVGGQPQHFGDGTRLSIL.

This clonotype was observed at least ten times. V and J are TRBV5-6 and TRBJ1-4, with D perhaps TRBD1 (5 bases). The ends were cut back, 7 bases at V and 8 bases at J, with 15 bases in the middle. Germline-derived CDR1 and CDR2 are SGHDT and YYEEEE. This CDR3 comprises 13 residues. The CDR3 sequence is CASGRGGNEKLFF. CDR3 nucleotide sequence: TGTGCCAGCGGACGGGGGGGGAACGAAAAACTGTTTTTT.

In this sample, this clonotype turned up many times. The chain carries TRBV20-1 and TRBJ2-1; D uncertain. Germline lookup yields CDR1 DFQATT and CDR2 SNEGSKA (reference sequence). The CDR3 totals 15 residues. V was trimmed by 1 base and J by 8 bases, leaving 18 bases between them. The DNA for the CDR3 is TGCAGTGCTAGAGTCGCCGCAAAGTCCGGCGATGAGCAGTTCTTC. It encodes CSARVAAKSGDEQFF.

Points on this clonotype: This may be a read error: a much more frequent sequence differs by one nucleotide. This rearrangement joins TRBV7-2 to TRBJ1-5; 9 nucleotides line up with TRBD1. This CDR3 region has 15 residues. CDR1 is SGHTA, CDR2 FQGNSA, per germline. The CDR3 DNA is TGTGCCAGCAGCCCTGGGACAGGGTATGAACAGCCCCGGCATTTT. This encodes CASSPGTGYEQPRHF.

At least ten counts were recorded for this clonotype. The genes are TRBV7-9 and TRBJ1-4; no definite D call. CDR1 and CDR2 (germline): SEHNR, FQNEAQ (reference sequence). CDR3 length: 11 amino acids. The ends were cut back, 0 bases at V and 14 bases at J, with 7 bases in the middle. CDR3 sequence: CASSLAHKLFF. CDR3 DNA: TGTGCCAGCAGCTTAGCTCATAAGCTGTTTTTT.

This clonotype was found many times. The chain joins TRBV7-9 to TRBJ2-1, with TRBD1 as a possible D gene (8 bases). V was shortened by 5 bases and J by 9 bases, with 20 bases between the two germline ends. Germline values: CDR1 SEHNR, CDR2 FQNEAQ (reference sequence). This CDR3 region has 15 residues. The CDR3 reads CASSQRDRTLGEQFF. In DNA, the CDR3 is TGTGCCAGCAGCCAGCGGGACAGGACTTTGGGTGAGCAGTTCTTC.

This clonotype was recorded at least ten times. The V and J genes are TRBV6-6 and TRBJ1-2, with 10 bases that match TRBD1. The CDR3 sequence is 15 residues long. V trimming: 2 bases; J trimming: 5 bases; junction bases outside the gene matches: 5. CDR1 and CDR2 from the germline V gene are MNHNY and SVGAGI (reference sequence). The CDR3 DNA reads TGTGCCAGCAGTTACGAGGGACAGGGGATTTATGGCTACACCTTC. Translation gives CASSYEGQGIYGYTF.

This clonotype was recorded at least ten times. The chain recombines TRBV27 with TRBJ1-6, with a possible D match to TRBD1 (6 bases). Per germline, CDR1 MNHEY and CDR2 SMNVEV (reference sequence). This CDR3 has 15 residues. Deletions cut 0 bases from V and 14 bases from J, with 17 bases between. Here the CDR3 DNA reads TGTGCCAGCAGTTTATCGGGACAAGGCCCCGGGGCCCTCCACTTT. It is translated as CASSLSGQGPGALHF.

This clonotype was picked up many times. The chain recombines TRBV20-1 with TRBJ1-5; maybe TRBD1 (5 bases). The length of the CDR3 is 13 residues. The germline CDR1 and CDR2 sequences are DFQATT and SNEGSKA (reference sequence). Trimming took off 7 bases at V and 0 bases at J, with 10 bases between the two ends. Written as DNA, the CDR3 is TGCAGTGGGCTGGGGGGTAGCAATCAGCCCCAGCATTTT. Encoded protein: CSGLGGSNQPQHF.

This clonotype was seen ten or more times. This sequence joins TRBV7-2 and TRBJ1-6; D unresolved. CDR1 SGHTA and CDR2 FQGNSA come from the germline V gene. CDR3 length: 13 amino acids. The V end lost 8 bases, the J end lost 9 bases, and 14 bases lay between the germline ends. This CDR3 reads CASGVLVRSPLHF. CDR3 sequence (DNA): TGTGCCAGCGGGGTACTCGTGCGTTCACCCCTCCACTTT.

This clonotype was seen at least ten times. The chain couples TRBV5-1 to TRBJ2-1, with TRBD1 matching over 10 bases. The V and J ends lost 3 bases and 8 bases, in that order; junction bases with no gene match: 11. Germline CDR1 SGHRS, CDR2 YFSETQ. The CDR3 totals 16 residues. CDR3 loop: CASSWLTGGAMYEQFF. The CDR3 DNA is TGCGCCAGCAGCTGGTTGACAGGGGGCGCGATGTATGAGCAGTTCTTC.

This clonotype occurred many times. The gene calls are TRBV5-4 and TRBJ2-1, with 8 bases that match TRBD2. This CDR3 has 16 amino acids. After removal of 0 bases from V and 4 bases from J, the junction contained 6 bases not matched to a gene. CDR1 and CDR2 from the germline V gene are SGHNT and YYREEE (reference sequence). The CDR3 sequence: CASSLAGGTRYNEQFF. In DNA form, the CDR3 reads TGTGCCAGCAGCTTGGCCGGTGGGACTAGATACAATGAGCAGTTCTTC.

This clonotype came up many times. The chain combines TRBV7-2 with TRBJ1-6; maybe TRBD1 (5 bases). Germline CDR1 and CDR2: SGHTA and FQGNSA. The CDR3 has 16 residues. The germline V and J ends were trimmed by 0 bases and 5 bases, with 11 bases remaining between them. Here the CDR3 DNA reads TGTGCCAGCAGCTTAGCGTCTTCAGGGAATAATTCACCCCTCCACTTT. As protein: CASSLASSGNNSPLHF.

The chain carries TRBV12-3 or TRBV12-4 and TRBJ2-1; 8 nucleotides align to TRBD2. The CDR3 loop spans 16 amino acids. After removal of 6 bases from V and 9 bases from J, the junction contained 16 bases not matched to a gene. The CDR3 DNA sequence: TGTGCCAGCAGCCTTGGGGGAGCGGGGGCCTTCTCTGAGCAGTTCTTC. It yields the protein CASSLGGAGAFSEQFF.

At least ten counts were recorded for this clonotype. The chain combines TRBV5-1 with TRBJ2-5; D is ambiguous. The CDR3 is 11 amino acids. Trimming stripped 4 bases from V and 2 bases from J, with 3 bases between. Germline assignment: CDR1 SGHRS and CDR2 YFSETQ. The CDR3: CASSRQETQYF. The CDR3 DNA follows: TGCGCCAGCAGCCGTCAAGAGACCCAGTACTTC.